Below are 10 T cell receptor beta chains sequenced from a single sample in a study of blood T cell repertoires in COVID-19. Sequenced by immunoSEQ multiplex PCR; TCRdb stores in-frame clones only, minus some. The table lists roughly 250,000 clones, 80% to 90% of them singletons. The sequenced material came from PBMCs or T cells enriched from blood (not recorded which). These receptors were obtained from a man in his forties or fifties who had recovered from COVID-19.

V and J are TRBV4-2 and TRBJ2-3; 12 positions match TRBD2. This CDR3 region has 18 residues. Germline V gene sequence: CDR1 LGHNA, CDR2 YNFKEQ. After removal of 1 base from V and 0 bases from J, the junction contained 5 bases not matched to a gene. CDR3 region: CASSQGTSGGTSTDTQYF. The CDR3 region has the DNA TGTGCCAGCAGCCAAGGAACTAGCGGGGGGACTAGCACAGATACGCAGTATTTT.

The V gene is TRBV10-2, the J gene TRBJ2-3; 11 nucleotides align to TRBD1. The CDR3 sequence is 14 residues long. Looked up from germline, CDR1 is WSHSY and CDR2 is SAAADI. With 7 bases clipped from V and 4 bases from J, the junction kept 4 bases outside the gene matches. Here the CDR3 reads CASTPGQGADTQYF. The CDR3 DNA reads TGCGCCAGCACTCCGGGACAGGGGGCAGATACGCAGTATTTT.

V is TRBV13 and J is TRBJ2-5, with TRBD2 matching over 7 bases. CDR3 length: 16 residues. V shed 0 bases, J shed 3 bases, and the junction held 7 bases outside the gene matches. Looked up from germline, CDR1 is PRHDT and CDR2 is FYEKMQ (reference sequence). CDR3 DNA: TGTGCCAGCAGCTTAGGGGACGGGGGGACTAAAGAGACCCAGTACTTC. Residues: CASSLGDGGTKETQYF. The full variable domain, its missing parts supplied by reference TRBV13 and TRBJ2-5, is AAGVIQSPRHLIKEKRETATLKCYPIPRHDTVYWYQQGPGQDPQFLISFYEKMQSDKGSIPDRFSAQQFSDYHSELNMSSLELGDSALYFCASSLGDGGTKETQYFGPGTRLLVL.

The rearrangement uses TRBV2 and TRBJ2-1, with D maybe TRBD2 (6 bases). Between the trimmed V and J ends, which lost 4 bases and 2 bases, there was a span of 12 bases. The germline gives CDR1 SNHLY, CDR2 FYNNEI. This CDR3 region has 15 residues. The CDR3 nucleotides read TGTGCCAGCAGTGGGGCGGGACGTCCCTACAATGAGCAGTTCTTC. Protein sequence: CASSGAGRPYNEQFF.

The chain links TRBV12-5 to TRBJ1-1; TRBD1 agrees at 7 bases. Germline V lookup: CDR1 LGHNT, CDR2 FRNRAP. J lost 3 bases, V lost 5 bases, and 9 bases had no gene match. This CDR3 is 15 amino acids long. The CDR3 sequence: CASGIPPTGDTEAFF. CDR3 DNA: TGTGCTAGTGGTATCCCTCCTACAGGGGACACTGAAGCTTTCTTT.

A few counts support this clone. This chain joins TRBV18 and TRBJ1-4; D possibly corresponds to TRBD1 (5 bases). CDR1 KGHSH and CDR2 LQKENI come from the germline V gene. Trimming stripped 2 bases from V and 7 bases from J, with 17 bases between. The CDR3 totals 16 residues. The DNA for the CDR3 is TGTGCCAGCTCACCAAGGGAAAGGGGATATCGTGAAAAACTGTTTTTT. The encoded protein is CASSPRERGYREKLFF.

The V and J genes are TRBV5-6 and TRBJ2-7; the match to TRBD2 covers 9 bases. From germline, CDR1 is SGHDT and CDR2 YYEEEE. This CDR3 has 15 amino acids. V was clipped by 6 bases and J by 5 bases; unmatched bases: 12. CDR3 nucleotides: TGTGCCAGCACCCGGCGGGGGGGTGTCGACCACGAGCAGTACTTC. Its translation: CASTRRGGVDHEQYF.

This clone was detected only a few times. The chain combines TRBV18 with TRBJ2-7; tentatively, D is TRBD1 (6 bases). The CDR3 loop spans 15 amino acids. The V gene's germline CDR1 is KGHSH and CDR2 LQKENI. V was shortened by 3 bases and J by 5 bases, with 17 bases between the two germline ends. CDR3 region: CASSPLAGERNEQYF. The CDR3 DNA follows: TGTGCCAGCTCACCGTTGGCAGGGGAACGTAACGAGCAGTACTTC. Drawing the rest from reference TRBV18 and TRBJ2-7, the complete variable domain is NAGVMQNPRHLVRRRGQEARLRCSPMKGHSHVYWYRQLPEEGLKFMVYLQKENIIDESGMPKERFSAEFPKEGPSILRIQQVVRGDSAAYFCASSPLAGERNEQYFGPGTRLTVT.

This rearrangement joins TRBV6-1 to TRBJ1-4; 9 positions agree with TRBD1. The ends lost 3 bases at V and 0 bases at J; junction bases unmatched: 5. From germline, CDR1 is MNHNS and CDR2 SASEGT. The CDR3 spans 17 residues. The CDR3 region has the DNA TGTGCCAGCAGTGAGGACAGGGGACGTCCAACTAATGAAAAACTGTTTTTT. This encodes CASSEDRGRPTNEKLFF.

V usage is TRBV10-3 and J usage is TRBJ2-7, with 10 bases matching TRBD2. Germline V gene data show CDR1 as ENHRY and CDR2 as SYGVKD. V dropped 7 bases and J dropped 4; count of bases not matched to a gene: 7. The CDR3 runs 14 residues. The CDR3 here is CAIKVSSGSYEQYF. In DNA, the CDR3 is TGTGCCATCAAGGTGTCTAGCGGGAGTTACGAGCAGTACTTC.